This TCR beta chain emerged from a study of T cell responses to AZD1222 COVID-19 vaccine. This CDR3 comprises 13 residues. The V end lost 3 bases, the J end lost 10 bases, and 15 bases lay between the germline ends. CDR1 is SEHNR and CDR2 is FQNEAQ in the germline V gene (reference sequence). The repertoire was sequenced with immunoSEQ multiplex PCR; TCRdb's copy has only in-frame clones and lacks some. This table has about 160,000 clones, around 89% appearing once. This receptor was obtained from an adult who received the AZD1222 COVID-19 vaccine. Sequencing was performed on peripheral blood, taken 28 days after the second AZD1222 dose. The rearrangement joins TRBV7-9 to TRBJ1-1; perhaps TRBD1 as D (6 bases). CDR3: CASSFPGAFGAFF. CDR3 bases: TGTGCCAGCAGCTTCCCGGGGGCGTTCGGAGCTTTCTTT.